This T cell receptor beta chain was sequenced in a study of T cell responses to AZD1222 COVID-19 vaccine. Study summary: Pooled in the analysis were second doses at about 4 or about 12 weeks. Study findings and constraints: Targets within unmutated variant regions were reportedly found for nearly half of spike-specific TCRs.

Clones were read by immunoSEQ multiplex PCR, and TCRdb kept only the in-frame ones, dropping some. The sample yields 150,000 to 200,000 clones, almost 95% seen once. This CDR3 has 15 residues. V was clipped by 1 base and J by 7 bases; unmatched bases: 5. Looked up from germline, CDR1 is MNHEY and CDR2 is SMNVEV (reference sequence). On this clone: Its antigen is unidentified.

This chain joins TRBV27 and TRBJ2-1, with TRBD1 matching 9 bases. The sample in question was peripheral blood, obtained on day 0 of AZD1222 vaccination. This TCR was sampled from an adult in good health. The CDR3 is CASSLWTGAGNEQFF. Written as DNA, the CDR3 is TGTGCCAGCAGTTTATGGACAGGGGCAGGAAATGAGCAGTTCTTC.